This T cell receptor beta chain derives from a study of blood T cell repertoires in COVID-19. Study-wide context: The United States, Italy and Spain supplied acute and convalescent COVID-19 samples.

The age range of participants was about 18 to 89 years, with residence in under 25 US areas. Each participant's cohort was designated according to participant-reported clinical history. Resolution of symptoms, clearance, or two negative PCRs was present in recovered Cohort 3 donors. The germline gives CDR1 MGHDK, CDR2 SYGVNS. V was pared by 8 bases and J by 2 bases, with 6 bases of the junction left unmatched. The CDR3 sequence is 13 residues long. Repertoires were generated with immunoSEQ multiplex PCR, while TCRdb's copy carries only in-frame clones and drops some. The sample has fewer than 200,000 clones; around 80% are singletons.

Source material: PBMCs or T cells enriched from blood (not recorded which). The sequence was obtained from a woman between 45 and 65 years old who had recovered from COVID-19. The chain employs TRBV25-1 and TRBJ2-7, with 7 bases aligning to TRBD1. The DNA of the CDR3 is TGTGCCAGCGCTGGGACAGTAACCTACGAGCAGTACTTC. Translating it yields CASAGTVTYEQYF.